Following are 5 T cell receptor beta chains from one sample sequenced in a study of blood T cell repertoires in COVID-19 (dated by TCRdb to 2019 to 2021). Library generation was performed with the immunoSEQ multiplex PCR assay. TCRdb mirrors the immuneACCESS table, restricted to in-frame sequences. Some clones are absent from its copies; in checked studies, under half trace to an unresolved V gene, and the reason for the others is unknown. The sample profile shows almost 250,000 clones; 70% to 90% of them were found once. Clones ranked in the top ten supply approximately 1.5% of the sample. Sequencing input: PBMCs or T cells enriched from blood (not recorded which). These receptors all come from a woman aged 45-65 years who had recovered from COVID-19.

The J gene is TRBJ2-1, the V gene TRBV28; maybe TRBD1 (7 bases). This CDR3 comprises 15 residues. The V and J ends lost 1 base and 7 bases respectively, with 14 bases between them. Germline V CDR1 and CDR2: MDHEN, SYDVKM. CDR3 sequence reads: CASSLFQGGRNEQFF. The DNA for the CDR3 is TGTGCCAGCAGTTTATTTCAGGGGGGACGAAATGAGCAGTTCTTC. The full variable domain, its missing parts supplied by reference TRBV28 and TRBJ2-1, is DVKVTQSSRYLVKRTGEKVFLECVQDMDHENMFWYRQDPGLGLRLIYFSYDVKMKEKGDIPEGYSVSREKKERFSLILESASTNQTSMYLCASSLFQGGRNEQFFGPGTRLTVL.

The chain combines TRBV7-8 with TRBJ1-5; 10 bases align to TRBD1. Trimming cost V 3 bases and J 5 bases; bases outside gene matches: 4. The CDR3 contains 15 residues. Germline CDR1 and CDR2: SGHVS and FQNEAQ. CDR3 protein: CASSFQGTGDQPQHF. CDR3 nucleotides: TGTGCCAGCAGCTTTCAAGGGACAGGGGATCAGCCCCAGCATTTT.

The CDR3 bases are TGTGCCAGCAGCCGGGACAGTCCCGGGGAGCTGTTTTTT. Protein: CASSRDSPGELFF. The genes are TRBV5-4 and TRBJ2-2, with 7 bases aligning to TRBD1. The CDR3 is made up of 13 amino acids. Germline V lookup: CDR1 SGHNT, CDR2 YYREEE (reference sequence). V gave up 4 bases and J gave up 6 bases; unmatched junction bases: 3.

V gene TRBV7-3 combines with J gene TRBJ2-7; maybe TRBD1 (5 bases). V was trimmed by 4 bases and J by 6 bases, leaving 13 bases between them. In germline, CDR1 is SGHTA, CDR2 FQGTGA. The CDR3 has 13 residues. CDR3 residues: CASSSGQSGEQYF. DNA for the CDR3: TGTGCCAGCAGCTCTGGACAATCAGGCGAGCAGTACTTC.

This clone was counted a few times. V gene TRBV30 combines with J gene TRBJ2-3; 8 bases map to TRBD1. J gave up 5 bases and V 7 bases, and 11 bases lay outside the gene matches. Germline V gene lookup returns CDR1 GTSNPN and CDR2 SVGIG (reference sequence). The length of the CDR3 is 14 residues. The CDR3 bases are TGTGCCTCATTGGGGGCAGGGGGCGTAGATACGCAGTATTTT. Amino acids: CASLGAGGVDTQYF.